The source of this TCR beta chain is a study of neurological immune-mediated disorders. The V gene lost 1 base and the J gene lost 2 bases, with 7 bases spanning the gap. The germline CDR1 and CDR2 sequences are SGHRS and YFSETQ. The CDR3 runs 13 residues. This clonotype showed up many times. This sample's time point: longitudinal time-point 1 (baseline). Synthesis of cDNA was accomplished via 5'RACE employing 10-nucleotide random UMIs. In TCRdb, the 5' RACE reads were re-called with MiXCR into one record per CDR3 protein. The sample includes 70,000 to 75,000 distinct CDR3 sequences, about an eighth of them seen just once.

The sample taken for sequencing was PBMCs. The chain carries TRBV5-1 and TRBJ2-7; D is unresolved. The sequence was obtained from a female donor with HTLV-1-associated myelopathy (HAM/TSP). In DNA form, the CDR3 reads TGCGCCAGCAGCTTGATGGCGACCTACGAGCAGTACTTC. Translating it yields CASSLMATYEQYF.